A single sample gave rise to the 15 T cell receptor beta chains below, sequenced in a study of blood T cell repertoires in COVID-19. Assay: immunoSEQ multiplex PCR; the TCRdb copy retains only in-frame clones and omits some. This sample has under 200,000 clones, with around 74% found just once. The sequenced material came from peripheral blood. These receptors came from a man aged 65 to 85 with acute or convalescent COVID-19.

This chain joins TRBV6-5 and TRBJ1-2; D gene ambiguous. With 2 bases removed from V and 8 bases from J, the gap between germline ends came to 18 bases. CDR1 is MNHEY, CDR2 SVGAGI, per germline. The CDR3 runs 15 residues. CDR3 coding DNA: TGTGCCAGCAGTTACACCCGGGGTCTCGTCCGGGGCTACACCTTC. Amino acids: CASSYTRGLVRGYTF.

This chain links TRBV12-3 or TRBV12-4 with TRBJ1-2; no clear D gene. The V end was cut by 4 bases, the J end by 8 bases, with 11 bases between. The CDR3 spans 12 residues. CDR3 nucleotides: TGTGCCAGCAGTTCCCAGTACGGGGGCTACACCTTC. Translating gives CASSSQYGGYTF.

This chain uses TRBV7-2 with TRBJ2-2; a possible D gene is TRBD1 (5 bases). The germline CDR1 and CDR2 sequences are SGHTA and FQGNSA. V lost 1 base, J lost 5 bases, and 8 bases lay in between. The CDR3 length is 14 residues. The CDR3 DNA reads TGTGCCAGCAGCTTAGGGGGCAGGACCGGGGAGCTGTTTTTT. Its translation is CASSLGGRTGELFF.

The genes are TRBV2 and TRBJ1-2; 8 nucleotides line up with TRBD1. Trimming took 0 bases from V and 3 from J; bases not matched to a gene: 6. The CDR3 sequence is 16 residues long. The germline V gene has CDR1 SNHLY and CDR2 FYNNEI. The CDR3 coding sequence is TGTGCCAGCAGTGAAGCCCCGACAGGGGCATACTATGGCTACACCTTC. Protein: CASSEAPTGAYYGYTF.

The rearrangement joins TRBV9 to TRBJ2-1; 14 bases align to TRBD2. From germline, CDR1 is SGDLS and CDR2 YYNGEE. With 2 bases clipped from V and 3 bases from J, the junction kept 7 bases outside the gene matches. The CDR3 consists of 18 residues. In DNA, the CDR3 is TGTGCCAGCAGCGTCGGACTAGCGGGAGGAATGATCTACAATGAGCAGTTCTTC. Residues: CASSVGLAGGMIYNEQFF.

The chain links TRBV5-4 to TRBJ1-1, with 12 bases lining up with TRBD1. Germline CDR1 is SGHNT and CDR2 is YYREEE (reference sequence). The CDR3 covers 18 residues. J gave up 0 bases and V 7 bases, and 13 bases lay outside the gene matches. CDR3 in amino acids: CASGHRDRGRSLNTEAFF. DNA of the CDR3: TGTGCCAGCGGACACCGGGACAGGGGGCGAAGTTTGAACACTGAAGCTTTCTTT.

This rearrangement joins TRBV5-5 to TRBJ1-2; D not resolved. The germline CDR1 and CDR2 sequences are SGHKS and YYEKEE (reference sequence). Trimming took 0 bases from V and 7 from J, leaving 7 bases between them. The CDR3 runs to 12 residues. CDR3: CASSLASGGYTF. The CDR3 nucleotides are TGTGCCAGCAGCTTGGCCTCCGGTGGCTACACCTTC.

This rearrangement joins TRBV7-6 to TRBJ2-7, with TRBD1 matching over 7 bases. J was trimmed by 4 bases and V by 4 bases; bases with no gene match: 10. Germline V CDR1 and CDR2: SGHVS, FNYEAQ. The CDR3 extends over 15 amino acids. The CDR3 is CASSSSRDSYYEQYF. The CDR3 DNA reads as TGTGCCAGCAGCTCTTCCCGGGACAGTTATTACGAGCAGTACTTC. Drawing the rest from reference TRBV7-6 and TRBJ2-7, the complete variable domain is GAGVSQSPRYKVTKRGQDVALRCDPISGHVSLYWYRQALGQGPEFLTYFNYEAQQDKSGLPNDRFSAERPEGSISTLTIQRTEQRDSAMYRCASSSSRDSYYEQYFGPGTRLTVT.

Comments on this clone: Other DNA sequences in the sample encode the same CDR3. The J gene is TRBJ1-3, the V gene TRBV5-1; 7 bases match TRBD1. Germline V lookup: CDR1 SGHRS, CDR2 YFSETQ. This CDR3 contains 15 residues. Trimming cost V 0 bases and J 3 bases; bases outside gene matches: 3. The CDR3 protein is CASSLGDRDGNTIYF. The CDR3 DNA is TGCGCCAGCAGCTTGGGTGACAGGGATGGAAACACCATATATTTT.

J is TRBJ2-7 and V is TRBV7-3, with 7 bases fitting TRBD1. Per germline, CDR1 SGHTA and CDR2 FQGTGA. The trim removed 5 bases at V and 6 bases at J, leaving 7 bases unmatched. The CDR3 is made up of 13 amino acids. As DNA, the CDR3 is TGTGCCAGCAGCAATTTAGGGGGCGGCGAGCAGTACTTC. Its protein product is CASSNLGGGEQYF.

This clone was counted once. The chain has TRBV5-1 and TRBJ1-1; D remains ambiguous. The CDR3 is made up of 16 amino acids. V was pared by 2 bases and J by 4 bases, with 18 bases between. In germline, CDR1 is SGHRS, CDR2 YFSETQ. For the CDR3, the DNA is TGCGCCAGCAGCTTAACGAATCCGTCGGTGAGCACTGAAGCTTTCTTT. Translation: CASSLTNPSVSTEAFF.

V gene TRBV4-3 combines with J gene TRBJ2-2; perhaps TRBD2 as D (5 bases). CDR1 and CDR2 (germline): LGHNA, YSLEER. The CDR3 consists of 15 residues. The germline V and J ends were trimmed by 2 bases and 5 bases, with 12 bases remaining between them. CDR3 DNA sequence: TGCGCCAGCAGCCAATTTAGCGTGGGGACCGGGGAGCTGTTTTTT. Encoded protein: CASSQFSVGTGELFF.

The chain employs TRBV7-9 and TRBJ2-3; 8 bases line up with TRBD2. There are 16 residues in the CDR3. Germline assignment: CDR1 SEHNR and CDR2 FQNEAQ (reference sequence). The V and J ends lost 6 bases and 2 bases, in that order; junction bases with no gene match: 10. This CDR3 reads CASRSGIAGITDTQYF. CDR3 sequence (DNA): TGTGCCAGCAGATCAGGAATAGCGGGGATCACAGATACGCAGTATTTT.

CDR3 in amino acids: CASGSGGFSYGYTF. The CDR3 DNA reads as TGTGCCAGCGGGTCAGGGGGCTTTAGCTATGGCTACACCTTC. The chain couples TRBV27 to TRBJ1-2; 8 nucleotides match TRBD1. V dropped 8 bases and J dropped 4; count of bases not matched to a gene: 9. Germline lookup yields CDR1 MNHEY and CDR2 SMNVEV (reference sequence). The CDR3 runs 14 residues.

The chain links TRBV18 to TRBJ2-6, with 8 nucleotides matching TRBD1. Per the germline V gene, CDR1 is KGHSH and CDR2 is LQKENI. After removal of 2 bases from V and 4 bases from J, the junction contained 7 bases not matched to a gene. The length of the CDR3 is 17 residues. The CDR3 is CASSPVGQGSGANVLTF. The CDR3 region has the DNA TGTGCCAGCTCACCAGTCGGACAGGGATCAGGGGCCAACGTCCTGACTTTC.